This T cell receptor beta chain was obtained from a study of blood T cells in healthy people across ages. Every donor contributed roughly 10 milliliters of peripheral blood by blood draw. Per sample, a minimum of 7 million PBMCs were isolated. For the second PCR, which ran for about 6 to 12 cycles, a sample-barcoded 5' primer and a J-beta primer mix were used. Template switching added a 12-random-nucleotide identifier to every cDNA molecule. TCRdb independently ran MiXCR on the 5' RACE reads; one entry per CDR3 protein. The sample shows hundreds of thousands of distinct CDR3 sequences, roughly 49% of them seen only once. Germline loops: CDR1 SGHTA, CDR2 FQGNSA. V was cut by 2 bases and J by 0 bases, with 14 bases left in between. This CDR3 is built from 16 residues.

The rearrangement uses TRBV7-2 and TRBJ2-7; D is tentatively TRBD1 or TRBD2 (6 bases each). Sequenced: blood. This TCR came from a woman aged 55-75 years in good health. The CDR3 reads CASSLRGAASSYEQYF. The DNA for the CDR3 is TGTGCCAGCAGCTTAAGGGGGGCGGCGAGCTCCTACGAGCAGTACTTC.